The present TCR beta chain was sequenced within a study of cytomegalovirus exposure and HLA in healthy donors. Whole-study results and caveats: TCR beta chain V- and J-gene trimming was linked, in a later analysis, to a missense variant in DCLRE1C. A later look showed TCR association rates differing by HLA locus, highest for DRB1 and lowest for HLA-C.

With regard to this clone: The target antigen is unknown.

A multiplex PCR was run with 60 Vbeta primers and 13 Jbeta primers. Clones were sequenced by immunoSEQ multiplex PCR, and TCRdb holds only the in-frame ones, with some missing. The sample records about 200,000 clones, around 79% being singletons. J was trimmed by 5 bases and V by 5 bases; bases with no gene match: 14. This CDR3 comprises 16 residues. Germline V CDR1 and CDR2: LNHDA, SQIVND (reference sequence). Sequenced sample: PBMCs. This rearrangement joins TRBV19 to TRBJ2-7; the match to TRBD2 covers 8 bases. The TCR sequence derives from a woman aged 25 to 39 in good health and CMV-seropositive. The DNA of the CDR3 is TGTGCCAGTAGTGGGGCCGGGACTAGTCAGGCCCACGAGCAGTACTTC. It encodes CASSGAGTSQAHEQYF.